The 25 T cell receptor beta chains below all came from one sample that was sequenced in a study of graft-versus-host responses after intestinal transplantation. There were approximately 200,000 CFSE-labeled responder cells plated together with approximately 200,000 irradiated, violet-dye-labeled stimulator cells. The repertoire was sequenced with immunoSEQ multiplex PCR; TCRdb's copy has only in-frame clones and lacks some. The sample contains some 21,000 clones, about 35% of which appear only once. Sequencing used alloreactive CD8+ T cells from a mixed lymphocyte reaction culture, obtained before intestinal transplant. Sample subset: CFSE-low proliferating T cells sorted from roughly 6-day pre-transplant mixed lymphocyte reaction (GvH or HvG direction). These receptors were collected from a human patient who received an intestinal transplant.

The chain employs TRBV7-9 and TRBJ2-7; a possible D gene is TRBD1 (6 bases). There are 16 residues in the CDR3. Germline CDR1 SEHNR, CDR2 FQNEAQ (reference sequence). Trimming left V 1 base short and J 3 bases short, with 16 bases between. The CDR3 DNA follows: TGTGCCAGCAGCTTAGGGAACTGGGACAACGACTACGAGCAGTACTTC. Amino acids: CASSLGNWDNDYEQYF.

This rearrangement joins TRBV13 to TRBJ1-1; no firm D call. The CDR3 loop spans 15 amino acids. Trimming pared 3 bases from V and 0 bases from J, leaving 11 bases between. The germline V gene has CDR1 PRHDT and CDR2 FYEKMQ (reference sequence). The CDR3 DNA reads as TGTGCCAGCAGCTTTTTCGGGAGAGTGAACACTGAAGCTTTCTTT. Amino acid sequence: CASSFFGRVNTEAFF. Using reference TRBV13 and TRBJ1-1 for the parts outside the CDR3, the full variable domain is AAGVIQSPRHLIKEKRETATLKCYPIPRHDTVYWYQQGPGQDPQFLISFYEKMQSDKGSIPDRFSAQQFSDYHSELNMSSLELGDSALYFCASSFFGRVNTEAFFGQGTRLTVV.

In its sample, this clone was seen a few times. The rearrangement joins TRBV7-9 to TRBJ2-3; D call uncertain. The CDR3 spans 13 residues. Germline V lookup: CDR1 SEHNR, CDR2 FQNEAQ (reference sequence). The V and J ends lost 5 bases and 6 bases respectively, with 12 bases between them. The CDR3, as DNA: TGTGCCAGCAGCCTCCCCGGGTCGGATACGCAGTATTTT. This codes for CASSLPGSDTQYF.

CDR3 in amino acids: CASSLKQGLKLFF. CDR3 in DNA: TGTGCCAGCAGCTTAAAACAGGGCCTAAAACTGTTTTTT. The chain carries TRBV11-2 and TRBJ1-4; perhaps TRBD1 as D (6 bases). The CDR3 sequence is 13 residues long. Trimming removed 2 bases at V and 10 bases at J, with 11 bases between. Germline V CDR1 and CDR2: SGHAT, FQNNGV.

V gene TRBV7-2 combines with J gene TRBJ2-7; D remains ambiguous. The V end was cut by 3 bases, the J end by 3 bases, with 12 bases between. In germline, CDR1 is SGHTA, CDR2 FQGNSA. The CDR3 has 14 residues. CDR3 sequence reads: CASSFYPAFYEQYF. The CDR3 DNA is TGTGCCAGCAGCTTCTATCCGGCATTCTACGAGCAGTACTTC.

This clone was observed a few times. The CDR3 nucleotides are TGCGCCAGCAGCCTCGATTGGGGGGACACCTACGAGCAGTACTTC. This sequence encodes CASSLDWGDTYEQYF. The chain is built from TRBV4-1 and TRBJ2-7; either TRBD1 or TRBD2 may fit D (6 bases each). CDR3 length equals 15 residues. Germline CDR1 MGHRA, CDR2 YSYEKL. The ends were cut back, 4 bases at V and 2 bases at J, with 15 bases in the middle.

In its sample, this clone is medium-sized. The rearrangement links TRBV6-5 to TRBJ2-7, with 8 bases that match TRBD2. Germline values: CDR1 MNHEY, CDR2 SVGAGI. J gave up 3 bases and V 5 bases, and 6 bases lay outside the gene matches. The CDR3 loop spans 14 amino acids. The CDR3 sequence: CASSGSGAGYEQYF. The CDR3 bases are TGTGCCAGCAGTGGTAGCGGGGCCGGCTACGAGCAGTACTTC.

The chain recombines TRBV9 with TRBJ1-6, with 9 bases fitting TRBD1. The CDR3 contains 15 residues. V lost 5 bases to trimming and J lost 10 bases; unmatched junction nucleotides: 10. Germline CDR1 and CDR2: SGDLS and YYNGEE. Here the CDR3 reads CASRPGQGELSPLHF. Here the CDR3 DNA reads TGTGCCAGCAGACCGGGACAGGGCGAGCTGTCACCCCTCCACTTT.

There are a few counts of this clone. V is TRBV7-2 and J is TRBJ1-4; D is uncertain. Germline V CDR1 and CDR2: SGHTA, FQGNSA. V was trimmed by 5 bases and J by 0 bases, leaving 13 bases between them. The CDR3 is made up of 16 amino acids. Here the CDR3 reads CASSRLFSTTNEKLFF. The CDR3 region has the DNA TGTGCCAGCAGCCGACTTTTTAGTACAACTAATGAAAAACTGTTTTTT.

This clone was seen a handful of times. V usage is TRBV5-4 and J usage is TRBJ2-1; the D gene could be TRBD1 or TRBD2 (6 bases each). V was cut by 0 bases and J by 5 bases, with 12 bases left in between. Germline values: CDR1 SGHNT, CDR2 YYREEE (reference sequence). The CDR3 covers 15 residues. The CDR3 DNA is TGTGCCAGCAGCTTGGTGGGGGCGGGGAACAATGAGCAGTTCTTC. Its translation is CASSLVGAGNNEQFF.

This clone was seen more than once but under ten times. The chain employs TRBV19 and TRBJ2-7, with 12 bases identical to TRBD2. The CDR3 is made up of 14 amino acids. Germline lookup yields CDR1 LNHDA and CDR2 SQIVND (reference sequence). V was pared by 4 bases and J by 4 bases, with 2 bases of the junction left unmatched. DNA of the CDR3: TGTGCCAGTAGTACGACTAGCGGGAGTTACGAGCAGTACTTC. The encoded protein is CASSTTSGSYEQYF.

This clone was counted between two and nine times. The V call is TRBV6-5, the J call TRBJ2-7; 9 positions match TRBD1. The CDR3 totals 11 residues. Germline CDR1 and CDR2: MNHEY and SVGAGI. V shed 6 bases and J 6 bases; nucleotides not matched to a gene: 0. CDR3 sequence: CASRTGGEQYF. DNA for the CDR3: TGTGCCAGCAGGACAGGGGGCGAGCAGTACTTC.

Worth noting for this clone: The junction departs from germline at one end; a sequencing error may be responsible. CDR3 amino acids: CARSRGGGLGNSPLHF. CDR3 DNA sequence: TGCGCCCGCAGCCGAGGAGGGGGGCTTGGGAATTCACCCCTCCACTTT. The rearrangement joins TRBV4-1 to TRBJ1-6; weak D call: TRBD1 (6 bases). Per germline, CDR1 MGHRA and CDR2 YSYEKL. This CDR3 region has 16 residues.

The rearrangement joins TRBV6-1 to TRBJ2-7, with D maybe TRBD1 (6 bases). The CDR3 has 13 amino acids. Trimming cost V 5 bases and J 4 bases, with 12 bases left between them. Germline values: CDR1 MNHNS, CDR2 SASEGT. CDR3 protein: CASSPTGYYEQYF. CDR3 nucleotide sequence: TGTGCCAGCAGTCCAACAGGGTATTACGAGCAGTACTTC.

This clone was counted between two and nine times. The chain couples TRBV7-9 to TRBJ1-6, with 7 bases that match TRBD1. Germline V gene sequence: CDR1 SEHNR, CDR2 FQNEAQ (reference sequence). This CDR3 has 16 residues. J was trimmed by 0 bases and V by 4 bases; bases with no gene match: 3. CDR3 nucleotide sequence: TGTGCCAGCAGCTGGACAGGTGCCTCCTATAATTCACCCCTCCACTTT. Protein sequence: CASSWTGASYNSPLHF. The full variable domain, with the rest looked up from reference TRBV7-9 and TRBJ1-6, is DTGVSQNPRHKITKRGQNVTFRCDPISEHNRLYWYRQTLGQGPEFLTYFQNEAQLEKSRLLSDRFSAERPKGSFSTLEIQRTEQGDSAMYLCASSWTGASYNSPLHFGNGTRLTVT.

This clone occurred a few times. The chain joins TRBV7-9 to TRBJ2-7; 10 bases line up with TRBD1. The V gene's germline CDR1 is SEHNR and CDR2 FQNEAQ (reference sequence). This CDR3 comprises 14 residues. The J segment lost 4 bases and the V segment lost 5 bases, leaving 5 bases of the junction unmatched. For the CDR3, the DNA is TGTGCCAGCAGCCTGACAGGGGGCTCGTACGAGCAGTACTTC. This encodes CASSLTGGSYEQYF.

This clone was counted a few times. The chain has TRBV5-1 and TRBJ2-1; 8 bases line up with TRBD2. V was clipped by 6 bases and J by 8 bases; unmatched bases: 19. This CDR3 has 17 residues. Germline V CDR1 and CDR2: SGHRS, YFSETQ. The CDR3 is CASTPPFRGARGDEQFF. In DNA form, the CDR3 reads TGCGCCAGCACCCCACCCTTCCGGGGGGCGCGGGGGGATGAGCAGTTCTTC. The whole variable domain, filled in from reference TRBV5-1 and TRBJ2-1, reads KAGVTQTPRYLIKTRGQQVTLSCSPISGHRSVSWYQQTPGQGLQFLFEYFSETQRNKGNFPGRFSGRQFSNSRSEMNVSTLELGDSALYLCASTPPFRGARGDEQFFGPGTRLTVL.

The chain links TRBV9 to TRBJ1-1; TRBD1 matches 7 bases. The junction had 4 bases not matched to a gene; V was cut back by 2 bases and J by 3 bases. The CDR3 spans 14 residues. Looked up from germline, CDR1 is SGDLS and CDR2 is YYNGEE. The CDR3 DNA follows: TGTGCCAGCAGCGTTGGACAGGCAGACACTGAAGCTTTCTTT. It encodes CASSVGQADTEAFF.

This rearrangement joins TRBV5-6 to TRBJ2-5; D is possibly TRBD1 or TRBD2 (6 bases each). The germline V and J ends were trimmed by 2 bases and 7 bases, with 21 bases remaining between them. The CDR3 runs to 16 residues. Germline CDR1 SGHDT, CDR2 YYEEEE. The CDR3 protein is CASSFYPKGGLVTQYF. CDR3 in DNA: TGTGCCAGCAGCTTCTATCCGAAGGGGGGATTGGTGACCCAGTACTTC.

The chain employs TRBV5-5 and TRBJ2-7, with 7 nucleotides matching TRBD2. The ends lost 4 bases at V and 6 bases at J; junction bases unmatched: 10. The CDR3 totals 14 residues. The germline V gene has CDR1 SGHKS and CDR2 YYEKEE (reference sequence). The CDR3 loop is CASSPGLPIGEQYF. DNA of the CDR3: TGTGCCAGCAGCCCGGGACTACCGATAGGCGAGCAGTACTTC.

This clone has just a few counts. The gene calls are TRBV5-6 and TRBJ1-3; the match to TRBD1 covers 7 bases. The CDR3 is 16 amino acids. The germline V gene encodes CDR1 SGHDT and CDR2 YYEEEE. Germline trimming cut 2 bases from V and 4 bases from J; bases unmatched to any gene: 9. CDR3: CASSFTTGVDGNTIYF. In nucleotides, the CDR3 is TGTGCCAGCAGCTTTACCACAGGGGTGGACGGAAACACCATATATTTT.

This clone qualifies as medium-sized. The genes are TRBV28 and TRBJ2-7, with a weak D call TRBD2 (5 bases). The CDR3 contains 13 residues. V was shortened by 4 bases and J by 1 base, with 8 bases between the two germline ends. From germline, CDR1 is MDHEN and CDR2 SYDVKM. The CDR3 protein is CASSWTGSYEQYF. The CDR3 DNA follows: TGTGCCAGCAGTTGGACGGGATCCTACGAGCAGTACTTC.

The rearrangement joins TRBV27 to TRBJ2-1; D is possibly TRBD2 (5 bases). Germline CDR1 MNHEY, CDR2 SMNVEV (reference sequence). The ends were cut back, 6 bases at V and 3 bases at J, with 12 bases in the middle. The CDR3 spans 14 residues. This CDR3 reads CASRPGFRYNEQFF. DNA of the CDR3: TGTGCCAGCAGGCCGGGATTTCGCTACAATGAGCAGTTCTTC.

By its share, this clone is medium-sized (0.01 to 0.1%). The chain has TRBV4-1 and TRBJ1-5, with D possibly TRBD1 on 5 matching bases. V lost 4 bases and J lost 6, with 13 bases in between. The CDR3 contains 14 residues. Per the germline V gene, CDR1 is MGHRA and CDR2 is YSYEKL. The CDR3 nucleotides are TGCGCCAGCAGCCTCTATGCGGGGGGTCAGCCCCAGCATTTT. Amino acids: CASSLYAGGQPQHF.

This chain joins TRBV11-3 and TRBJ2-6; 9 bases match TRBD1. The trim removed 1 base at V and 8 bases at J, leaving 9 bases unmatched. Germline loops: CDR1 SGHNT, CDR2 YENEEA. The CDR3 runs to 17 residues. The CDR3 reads CASSLGADRGWSNVLTF. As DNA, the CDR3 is TGTGCCAGCAGCTTAGGGGCAGACAGGGGGTGGTCCAACGTCCTGACTTTC.